The 18 T cell receptor beta chains below come from one sample, sequenced in a study of early T cells in non-severe SARS-CoV-2 infection. TCRdb fed the 5' RACE reads into MiXCR, producing one record per CDR3 protein. The sample holds 38,000 or so distinct CDR3 sequences, 3.5% to 5% seen once. Sequencing input: whole blood. These receptors were collected from an adult who was a healthcare worker with PCR-confirmed SARS-CoV-2 infection or an uninfected control (not recorded which).

Ten or more counts support this clonotype. The V call is TRBV20-1, the J call TRBJ2-1; D perhaps matches TRBD2 (6 bases). CDR3 length: 15 residues. Looked up from germline, CDR1 is DFQATT and CDR2 is SNEGSKA (reference sequence). Trimming took 4 bases from V and 4 from J, leaving 17 bases between them. CDR3 sequence (DNA): TGCAGTGCTACCACCGGGACTTCCCCATACAATGAGCAGTTCTTC. Translating gives CSATTGTSPYNEQFF.

This clonotype was seen repeatedly, ten times or more. The chain recombines TRBV21-1 with TRBJ2-1; the table's D call of TRBD1 was not tested on the DNA. TRBV21-1 is designated a pseudogene. This CDR3 is built from 11 residues. The CDR3 sequence: CAKGHHVEQFF. For the CDR3, the DNA is TGTGCCAAGGGACACCACGTTGAGCAGTTCTTC.

This clonotype was observed at least ten times. The chain couples TRBV25-1 to TRBJ1-6, with 9 bases that match TRBD1. With V trimmed by 8 bases and J by 7 bases, 3 bases remained unmatched. Germline V gene data show CDR1 as MGHDK and CDR2 as SYGVNS. CDR3 length: 13 residues. CDR3 protein: CASGQGTNSPLHF. As DNA, the CDR3 is TGTGCCAGCGGACAGGGGACCAATTCACCCCTCCACTTT.

This clonotype has just a few counts. The chain has TRBV2 and TRBJ2-2; D unclear. Trimming left V 4 bases short and J 3 bases short, with 12 bases between. In germline, CDR1 is SNHLY, CDR2 FYNNEI. The CDR3 covers 15 residues. In DNA form, the CDR3 reads TGTGCCAGCAGTGGGCAGTTCGAGTACACCGGGGAGCTGTTTTTT. Protein: CASSGQFEYTGELFF.

This clonotype showed up many times. This rearrangement joins TRBV7-9 to TRBJ2-7; D is undetermined. The CDR3 spans 14 residues. Germline V CDR1 and CDR2: SEHNR, FQNEAQ (reference sequence). V was cut by 4 bases and J by 2 bases, with 12 bases left in between. The CDR3 loop is CASSSIDGAYEQYF. Here the CDR3 DNA reads TGTGCCAGCAGCTCGATAGACGGAGCCTACGAGCAGTACTTC.

This clonotype was recorded at least ten times. The V and J genes are TRBV7-6 and TRBJ2-7; D not certain. The germline V gene has CDR1 SGHVS and CDR2 FNYEAQ. The CDR3 loop spans 14 amino acids. With 5 bases removed from V and 4 bases from J, the gap between germline ends came to 15 bases. The CDR3 loop reads CASSIGADRYEQYF. Written as DNA, the CDR3 is TGTGCCAGCAGCATAGGTGCAGATCGGTACGAGCAGTACTTC.

In its sample, this clonotype was seen many times. V and J are TRBV20-1 and TRBJ2-5; unclear D gene. The CDR3 extends over 11 amino acids. The V end lost 4 bases, the J end lost 1 base, and 4 bases lay between the germline ends. Per the germline V gene, CDR1 is DFQATT and CDR2 is SNEGSKA (reference sequence). The CDR3 sequence is CSANFQETQYF. In DNA, the CDR3 is TGCAGTGCTAACTTCCAAGAGACCCAGTACTTC.

This clonotype was recorded a few times. A much larger clone is a single base away; this may be a read error. This chain joins TRBV7-9 and TRBJ2-3; D gene unclear. The CDR3 consists of 11 residues. CDR1 is SEHNR, CDR2 FQNEAQ, per germline (reference sequence). V lost 5 bases, J lost 3 bases, and 3 bases lay in between. In nucleotides, the CDR3 is TGTGCCAGCAGCCAGACAGATACGCAGTATTTT. Protein sequence: CASSQTDTQYF. Filled out from reference TRBV7-9 and TRBJ2-3, the complete variable domain reads DTGVSQNPRHKITKRGQNVTFRCDPISEHNRLYWYRQTLGQGPEFLTYFQNEAQLEKSRLLSDRFSAERPKGSFSTLEIQRTEQGDSAMYLCASSQTDTQYFGPGTRLTVL.

This clonotype was detected ten times or more. This chain joins TRBV2 and TRBJ2-1; 14 bases align to TRBD2. This CDR3 is 14 amino acids long. Germline assignment: CDR1 SNHLY and CDR2 FYNNEI. J was trimmed by 12 bases and V by 11 bases; bases with no gene match: 12. The CDR3 DNA follows: TGTGCCTGCACCGGGACTAGCGGGGGAGTTGGGCAGTTCTTC. Protein: CACTGTSGGVGQFF.

This clonotype was seen many times. V and J are TRBV7-8 and TRBJ2-7; a weak D match, TRBD1 (6 bases). V was trimmed by 5 bases and J by 0 bases, leaving 11 bases between them. The CDR3 extends over 14 amino acids. Germline V gene data show CDR1 as SGHVS and CDR2 as FQNEAQ. The CDR3 DNA follows: TGTGCCAGCAGCCGTCTAGGGGGCTCCTACGAGCAGTACTTC. Translation: CASSRLGGSYEQYF.

This clonotype was detected many times. The chain is built from TRBV2 and TRBJ1-1; maybe TRBD1 (6 bases). V shed 1 base and J shed 6 bases, with 9 bases lying between them. Germline V lookup: CDR1 SNHLY, CDR2 FYNNEI. The CDR3 spans 13 residues. Here the CDR3 reads CASSEEEGAEAFF. The DNA for the CDR3 is TGTGCCAGCAGTGAAGAGGAGGGGGCTGAAGCTTTCTTT.

This clonotype was picked up many times. The chain is built from TRBV15 and TRBJ2-1; a weak D match, TRBD2 (5 bases). The V and J ends lost 0 bases and 9 bases respectively, with 12 bases between them. The germline CDR1 and CDR2 sequences are LNHNV and YYDKDF (reference sequence). CDR3 length: 14 residues. The CDR3 is CATSRDNLAVEQFF. The CDR3 DNA follows: TGTGCCACCAGCAGAGATAACCTAGCCGTTGAGCAGTTCTTC.

This clonotype ranks as medium-sized. The chain uses TRBV4-1 and TRBJ1-1, with D possibly matching TRBD1 (5 bases). The germline V gene encodes CDR1 MGHRA and CDR2 YSYEKL. The V and J ends lost 0 bases and 7 bases respectively, with 9 bases between them. This CDR3 is built from 13 residues. The CDR3 region has the DNA TGCGCCAGCAGCCAAGATGGGGGGAGTGAAGCTTTCTTT. It specifies CASSQDGGSEAFF.

The J gene is TRBJ2-3, the V gene TRBV18; 7 positions match TRBD1. Germline loops: CDR1 KGHSH, CDR2 LQKENI. Germline trimming cut 6 bases from V and 2 bases from J; bases unmatched to any gene: 5. The CDR3 covers 14 residues. In DNA, the CDR3 is TGTGCCAGCTCGGGACAGAGTAACACAGATACGCAGTATTTT. Its translation is CASSGQSNTDTQYF.

This rearrangement joins TRBV4-2 to TRBJ1-1; D is unclear. V lost 0 bases and J 6 bases, leaving 11 bases between the germline ends. Germline V CDR1 and CDR2: LGHNA, YNFKEQ. The CDR3 covers 14 residues. CDR3 region: CASSQEQQLPEAFF. The CDR3 DNA sequence: TGTGCCAGCAGCCAAGAACAACAGCTGCCTGAAGCTTTCTTT.

This clonotype was observed many times. J is TRBJ2-7 and V is TRBV29-1; TRBD1 is a possible D gene (5 bases). CDR3 length: 11 amino acids. Germline V gives CDR1 SQVTM, CDR2 ANQGSEA. Between the trimmed V and J ends, which lost 4 bases and 7 bases, there was a span of 11 bases. The DNA for the CDR3 is TGCAGCGTTGCTGACAGTTGGGAGCAGTACTTC. It specifies CSVADSWEQYF.

In its sample, this clonotype ranks as medium-sized. The rearrangement links TRBV20-1 to TRBJ2-1; D possibly corresponds to TRBD1 (6 bases). Trimming took 5 bases from V and 4 from J, leaving 15 bases between them. The CDR3 runs 14 residues. CDR1 and CDR2 from the germline V gene are DFQATT and SNEGSKA (reference sequence). CDR3 amino acids: CSALRRGAYNEQFF. CDR3 bases: TGCAGTGCTCTCCGCAGGGGAGCGTACAATGAGCAGTTCTTC.

In this sample, this clonotype turned up a few times. The rearrangement joins TRBV18 to TRBJ1-2; possible D gene TRBD1, 6 bases. Germline loops: CDR1 KGHSH, CDR2 LQKENI. This CDR3 spans 15 amino acids. V lost 3 bases and J lost 1, with 12 bases in between. This chain's CDR3 is CASSPGDTRNYGYTF. Written as DNA, the CDR3 is TGTGCCAGCTCACCGGGGGACACTCGTAACTATGGCTACACCTTC.